A selection of T cell receptor beta chains follows, all from one sample in a study of lymphopenia after photon versus proton radiotherapy. TCRdb keeps only in-frame clones here, not all; method: immunoSEQ multiplex PCR. Among 77,000 or so clones listed, around four fifths were seen once. The source was peripheral blood, collected from a patient treated with proton-based radiotherapy. Receptors were obtained from a man aged 60 to 69 with pancreatic cancer. CDR3s include the opening cysteine and the closing phenylalanine or tryptophan. D genes are given only for firm matches. Size is omitted from some rows. Given values are once, few, many or a class for expanded clones.

TRBJ2-3 NA NA TRBV27 TGTGCCAGCAGTTTAGGGGGGGCCGGCACAGATACGCAGTATTTT CASSLGGAGTDTQYF
TRBJ2-7 NA NA TRBV11-2 TGTGCCAGCAGCTTAGGTTATTTGGACGAGCAGTACTTC CASSLGYLDEQYF
TRBJ1-1 NA NA TRBV4-1 TGCGCCAGCAGCCGGAACACTGAAGCTTTCTTT CASSRNTEAFF
TRBJ2-3 TRBD2 NA TRBV5-6 TGTGCCAGCAGCTTGTGGGGGACTAGCGGGATGGATACGCAGTATTTT CASSLWGTSGMDTQYF
TRBJ1-1 TRBD1 NA TRBV10-3 TGTGCCATCACCCCCGGGCAGGGGGCCGGGGGCACTGAAGCTTTCTTT CAITPGQGAGGTEAFF
TRBJ2-7 NA NA TRBV5-6 TGTGCCAGCAGCTTGTCGGTCTACGAGCAGTACTTC CASSLSVYEQYF
TRBJ2-1 TRBD2 NA TRBV6-6 TGTGCCACCCGGACTAGCGGGACAAATGAGCAGTTCTTC CATRTSGTNEQFF
TRBJ1-1 NA once TRBV29-1 TGCAGCGTAGCCGAGGAGCGTGAAGCTTTCTTT CSVAEEREAFF
TRBJ2-7 NA NA TRBV4-1 TGCGCCAGCAGCCAATCAACTGAGCCCCCCAGGGAGCAGTACTTC CASSQSTEPPREQYF
TRBJ1-1 NA NA TRBV28 TGTGCCAGCATTTGGAACACTGAAGCTTTCTTT CASIWNTEAFF
TRBJ2-3 TRBD2 NA TRBV29-1 TGCAGCGTCCGTAGCGGGAGGGTCGCAACAGATACGCAGTATTTT CSVRSGRVATDTQYF
TRBJ2-1 NA NA TRBV10-1 TGCGCCAGGACATCCGGGGGGCGGAATGAGCAGTTCTTC CARTSGGRNEQFF
TRBJ2-5 NA NA TRBV28 TGTGCCAGCAGTTCCGAAGAGACCCAGTACTTC CASSSEETQYF
TRBJ1-2 NA NA TRBV29-1 TGCAGCGTTGGCGACAGCGTCGGGGGCTACACCTTC CSVGDSVGGYTF
TRBJ2-5 NA NA TRBV5-1 TGCGCCAGCAGGTCCTCAGGGGATAGGCGAGAGACCCAGTACTTC CASRSSGDRRETQYF
TRBJ1-5 NA NA TRBV18 TGTGCCAGCTCACTCAAAGGGGAAAATCAGCCCCAGCATTTT CASSLKGENQPQHF
TRBJ2-7 NA NA TRBV27 TGTGCCTCCGGGCAGTCGCCCTACGAGCAGTACTTC CASGQSPYEQYF
TRBJ1-3 NA NA TRBV10-2 TGCGCCAGCAGTGTTTCGGGACCTCCGGGCGGAAACACCATATATTTT CASSVSGPPGGNTIYF
TRBJ2-1 NA NA TRBV11-2 TGTGCCAGCAGCTTCGGGACTCCTACCACCAATGAGCAGTTCTTC CASSFGTPTTNEQFF
TRBJ1-1 NA NA TRBV11-2 TGTGCCACCACTAGATACATGCCGAACACTGAAGCTTTCTTT CATTRYMPNTEAFF
TRBJ1-2 TRBD1 NA TRBV29-1 TGCAGCGCCGCCGCGGCAGGGGGCGGCTACACCTTC CSAAAAGGGYTF
TRBJ2-2 NA NA TRBV7-3 TGTGCCAGCAGCTTAATAGGGACCGGGGAGCTGTTTTTT CASSLIGTGELFF
TRBJ2-7 NA NA TRBV2 TGTGCCAGCAGTGAAGGGGCATCCTACGAGCAGTACTTC CASSEGASYEQYF